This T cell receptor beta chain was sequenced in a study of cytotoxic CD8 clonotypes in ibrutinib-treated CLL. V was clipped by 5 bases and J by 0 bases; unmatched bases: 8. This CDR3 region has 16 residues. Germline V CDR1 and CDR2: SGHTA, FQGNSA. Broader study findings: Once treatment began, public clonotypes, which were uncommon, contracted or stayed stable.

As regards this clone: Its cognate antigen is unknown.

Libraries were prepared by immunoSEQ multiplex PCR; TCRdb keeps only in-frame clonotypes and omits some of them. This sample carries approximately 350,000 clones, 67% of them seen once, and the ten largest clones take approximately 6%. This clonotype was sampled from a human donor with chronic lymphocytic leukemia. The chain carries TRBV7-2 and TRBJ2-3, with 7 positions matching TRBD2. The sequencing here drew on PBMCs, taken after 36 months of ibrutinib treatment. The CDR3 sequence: CASSPRLAPSTDTQYF. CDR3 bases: TGTGCCAGCAGCCCCCGACTAGCACCTAGCACAGATACGCAGTATTTT.